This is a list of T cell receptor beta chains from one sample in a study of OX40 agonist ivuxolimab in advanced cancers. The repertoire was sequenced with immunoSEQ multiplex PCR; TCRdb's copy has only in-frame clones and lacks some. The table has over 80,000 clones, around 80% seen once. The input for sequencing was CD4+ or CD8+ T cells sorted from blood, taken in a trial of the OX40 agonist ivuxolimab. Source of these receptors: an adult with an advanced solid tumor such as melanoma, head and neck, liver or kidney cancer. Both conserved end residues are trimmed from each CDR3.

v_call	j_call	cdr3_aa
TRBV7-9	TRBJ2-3	ASSLSLTDTQY
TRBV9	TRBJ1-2	ASTRGLNGYT
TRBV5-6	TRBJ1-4	ASSVDRPFSEKLF
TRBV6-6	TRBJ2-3	ASSGTSGPDTQY
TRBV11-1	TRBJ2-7	ASSLAVEYYEQY
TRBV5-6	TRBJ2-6	ASQLGANVLT
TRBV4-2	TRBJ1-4	ASSGSRTNEKLF
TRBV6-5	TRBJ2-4	ASSYNQGQAEY
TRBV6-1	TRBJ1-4	ASSEARNLEKLF
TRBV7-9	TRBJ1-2	ASSLGTGENYGYT
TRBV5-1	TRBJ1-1	ASSPVGRMNTEAF
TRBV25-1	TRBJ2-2	ASWAGQGNTGELF
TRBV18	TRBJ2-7	ASSPWTGSSYEQY
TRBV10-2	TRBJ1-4	ASSEPGTVGEKLF
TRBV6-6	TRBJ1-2	ATTPYYGYT
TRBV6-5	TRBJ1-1	ASGYRNTEAF
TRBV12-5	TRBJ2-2	ASGLGEGTGELF
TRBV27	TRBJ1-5	ASSLLLGQPQH
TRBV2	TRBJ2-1	ASKIDNEQF
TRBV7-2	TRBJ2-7	ASSKDRYEQY
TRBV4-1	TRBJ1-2	ASSQVLGPGGDYGYT
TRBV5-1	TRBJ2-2	ASSTTVGVTTGELF
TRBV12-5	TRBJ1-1	ASGPDRAWGNTEAF
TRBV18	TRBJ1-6	ASSQRREDNSPLH
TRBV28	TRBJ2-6	ASSLLESGVSGANVLT
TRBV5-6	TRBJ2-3	ASSHRGLSTDTQY
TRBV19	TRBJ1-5	ASSGERNAGNQPQH
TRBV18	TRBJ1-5	ASSPGDNQPQH
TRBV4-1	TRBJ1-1	ASSQRGGLNTEAF
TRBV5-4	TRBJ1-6	ASSLAPRNSPLH
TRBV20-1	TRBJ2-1	SARGRNEQF